Below, 7 T cell receptor beta chains from the same sample are listed, as sequenced in a study of beta chain features in type 1 diabetes. Every isolated RNA sample was fully reverse transcribed, so sequencing captured expressed TCRB transcripts. Assay: immunoSEQ multiplex PCR; the TCRdb copy retains only in-frame clones and omits some. The data show about 900,000 clones, roughly a sixth seen once. Source material: naive CD4+ T cells from blood. The receptors were gathered from a young woman in good health.

The chain is built from TRBV11-2 and TRBJ2-5; the match to TRBD1 covers 8 bases. After removal of 5 bases from V and 7 bases from J, the junction contained 24 bases not matched to a gene. The germline V gene has CDR1 SGHAT and CDR2 FQNNGV. The CDR3 covers 19 residues. The CDR3 loop reads CASSPYITGTGSVFGTQYF. The CDR3 region has the DNA TGTGCCAGCAGCCCCTACATAACCGGGACAGGCAGCGTGTTTGGGACCCAGTACTTC.

The chain combines TRBV2 with TRBJ2-5, with 9 bases that match TRBD1. This CDR3 spans 14 amino acids. From germline, CDR1 is SNHLY and CDR2 FYNNEI. V was pared by 6 bases and J by 5 bases, with 7 bases of the junction left unmatched. The CDR3 DNA sequence: TGTGCCAGCAGGGACAGGGGTTCGGGGGAGACCCAGTACTTC. This sequence encodes CASRDRGSGETQYF.

The chain joins TRBV10-3 to TRBJ2-1; TRBD2 agrees at 11 bases. This CDR3 spans 17 amino acids. The germline gives CDR1 ENHRY, CDR2 SYGVKD. V lost 3 bases, J lost 6 bases, and 10 bases stayed unmatched. The CDR3 reads CAISDPPGLAETNEQFF. The CDR3 bases are TGTGCCATCAGTGATCCCCCGGGACTAGCGGAGACCAATGAGCAGTTCTTC.

The chain joins TRBV15 to TRBJ2-1; the match to TRBD2 covers 7 bases. There are 16 residues in the CDR3. Germline lookup yields CDR1 LNHNV and CDR2 YYDKDF (reference sequence). With V trimmed by 9 bases and J by 0 bases, 11 bases remained unmatched. DNA for the CDR3: TGTGCCACGCGACCGCGGGGCGGGGGCTCCTACAATGAGCAGTTCTTC. Encoded protein: CATRPRGGGSYNEQFF.

This clone was counted only a few times. V gene TRBV23-1 combines with J gene TRBJ2-7; 7 bases match TRBD1. TRBV23-1 is an ORF, and what it does is uncertain. V shed 0 bases, J shed 2 bases, and the junction held 4 bases outside the gene matches. This CDR3 has 15 residues. The chain's CDR3 is CASSQSATGPYEQYF. The CDR3 DNA reads TGCGCCAGCAGTCAATCCGCGACAGGGCCCTACGAGCAGTACTTC.

This clone has more than one count but fewer than ten. The chain recombines TRBV7-9 with TRBJ1-4; maybe TRBD1 (6 bases). Germline V gene sequence: CDR1 SEHNR, CDR2 FQNEAQ (reference sequence). The ends were cut back, 4 bases at V and 5 bases at J, with 14 bases in the middle. The CDR3 covers 15 residues. The DNA for the CDR3 is TGTGCCAGCAGCTCCACAGGGAAGGGGAATGAAAAACTGTTTTTT. It specifies CASSSTGKGNEKLFF.

The chain couples TRBV7-2 to TRBJ2-7; the match to TRBD1 covers 8 bases. J lost 9 bases, V lost 5 bases, and 15 bases had no gene match. The length of the CDR3 is 15 residues. The germline V gene encodes CDR1 SGHTA and CDR2 FQGNSA. The CDR3 spells CASSPPGTGTRGQYF. The CDR3 nucleotides read TGTGCCAGCAGCCCCCCCGGGACAGGCACCCGGGGGCAGTACTTC. Together with reference TRBV7-2 and TRBJ2-7, the CDR3 gives the full variable domain: GAGVSQSPSNKVTEKGKDVELRCDPISGHTALYWYRQSLGQGLEFLIYFQGNSAPDKSGLPSDRFSAERTGGSVSTLTIQRTQQEDSAVYLCASSPPGTGTRGQYFGPGTRLTVT.